Listed below are T cell receptor beta chains from one sample, sequenced in a study of blood T cell repertoires in COVID-19. Repertoires were generated with immunoSEQ multiplex PCR, while TCRdb's copy carries only in-frame clones and drops some. Here the sample spans 200,000 to 250,000 clones, more than 85% being singletons. The sample comprised peripheral blood. The receptors derive from a man between 60 and 75 years old with COVID-19, enrolled during active disease. Both conserved end residues are trimmed from each CDR3. Where a row states a size, it is once, few, many or the class of an expanded clone; other rows omit it.

abundance	v_gene	CDR3aa
-	TRBV5-4	ASSLVPGDTQY
-	TRBV28	ASSFLRGKETQY
-	TRBV29-1	SVRGAGISGYT
-	TRBV4-1	ASREQGNSYNEQF
-	TRBV19	ASSVQTSGPYNEQF
-	TRBV5-1	ASSSARLAGDNEQF
-	TRBV5-1	ASSLMAGGTDEQF
-	TRBV7-2	ASTSGTVTEAF
-	TRBV3-1/TRBV3-2	ASTPSQRSSYEQY
-	TRBV7-8	ASSSQGALGYT
once	TRBV5-4	ASSLSSSVKAEAF
-	TRBV12-5	ASGLEGRTEAF
-	TRBV5-1	ASRSSGIAYEQY
-	TRBV6-5	ASSVPRGGTDTQY
-	TRBV7-9	ASSLGTVYQPQH
-	TRBV5-4	ASSLGERGHEETQY
-	TRBV9	ASSVGTVDLYGYT
-	TRBV14	ASRPRGGASYNEQF
-	TRBV5-8	ASSSRQGIYNEQF
-	TRBV7-8	ASSFTGVTLNTEAF
-	TRBV5-1	ASRTRQGDTDTQY
-	TRBV5-6	ASSLGDTINQPQH
-	TRBV4-1	ASSQTPAGVNYEQY
-	TRBV3-1/TRBV3-2	ASSQREGLNEQY